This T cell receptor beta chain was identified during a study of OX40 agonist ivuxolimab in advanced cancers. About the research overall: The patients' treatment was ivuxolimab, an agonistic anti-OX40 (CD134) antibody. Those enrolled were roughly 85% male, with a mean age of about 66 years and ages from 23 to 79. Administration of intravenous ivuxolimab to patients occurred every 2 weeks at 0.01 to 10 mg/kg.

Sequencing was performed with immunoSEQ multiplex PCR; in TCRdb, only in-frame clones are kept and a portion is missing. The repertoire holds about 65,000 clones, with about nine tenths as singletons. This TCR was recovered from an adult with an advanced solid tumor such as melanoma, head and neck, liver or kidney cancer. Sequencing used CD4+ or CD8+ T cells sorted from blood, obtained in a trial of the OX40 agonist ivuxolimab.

In DNA, the CDR3 is TGTGCCAGTACCAGCGTCATGAACACTGAAGCTTTCTTT. Protein: CASTSVMNTEAFF. This chain links TRBV19 with TRBJ1-1, with D hard to call. Per the germline V gene, CDR1 is LNHDA and CDR2 is SQIVND (reference sequence). The CDR3 is 13 amino acids. V dropped 7 bases and J dropped 0 bases, with 9 bases sitting between them.